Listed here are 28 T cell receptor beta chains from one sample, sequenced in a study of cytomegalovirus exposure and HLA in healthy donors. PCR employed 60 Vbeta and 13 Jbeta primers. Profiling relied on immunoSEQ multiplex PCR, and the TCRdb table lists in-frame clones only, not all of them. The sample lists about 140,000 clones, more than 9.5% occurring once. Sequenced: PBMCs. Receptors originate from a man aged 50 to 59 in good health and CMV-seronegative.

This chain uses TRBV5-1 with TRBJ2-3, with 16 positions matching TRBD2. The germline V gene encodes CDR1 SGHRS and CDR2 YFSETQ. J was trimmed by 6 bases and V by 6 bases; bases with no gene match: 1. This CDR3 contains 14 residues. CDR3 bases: TGCGCCAGCAAGGGACTAGCGGGAGGGGATACGCAGTATTTT. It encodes CASKGLAGGDTQYF.

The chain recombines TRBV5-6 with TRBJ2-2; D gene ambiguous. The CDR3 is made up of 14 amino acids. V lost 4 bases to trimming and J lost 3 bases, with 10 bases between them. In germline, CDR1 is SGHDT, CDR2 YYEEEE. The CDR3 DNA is TGTGCCAGCAGCCGGAGCCCCGACACCGGGGAGCTGTTTTTT. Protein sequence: CASSRSPDTGELFF.

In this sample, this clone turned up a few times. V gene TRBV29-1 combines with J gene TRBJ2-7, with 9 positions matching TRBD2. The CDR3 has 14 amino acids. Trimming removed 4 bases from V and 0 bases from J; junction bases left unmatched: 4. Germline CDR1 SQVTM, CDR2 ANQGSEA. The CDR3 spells CSVAASGDSYEQYF. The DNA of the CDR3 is TGCAGCGTTGCGGCTAGCGGGGACTCCTACGAGCAGTACTTC.

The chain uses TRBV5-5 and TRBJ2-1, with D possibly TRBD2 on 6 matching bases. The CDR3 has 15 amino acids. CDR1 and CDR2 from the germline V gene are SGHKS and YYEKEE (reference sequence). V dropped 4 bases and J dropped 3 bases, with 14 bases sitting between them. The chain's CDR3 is CASSPDLGGYNEQFF. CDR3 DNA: TGTGCCAGCAGCCCGGACCTCGGGGGCTACAATGAGCAGTTCTTC. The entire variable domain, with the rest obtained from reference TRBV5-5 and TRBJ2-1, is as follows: DAGVTQSPTHLIKTRGQQVTLRCSPISGHKSVSWYQQVLGQGPQFIFQYYEKEERGRGNFPDRFSARQFPNYSSELNVNALLLGDSALYLCASSPDLGGYNEQFFGPGTRLTVL.

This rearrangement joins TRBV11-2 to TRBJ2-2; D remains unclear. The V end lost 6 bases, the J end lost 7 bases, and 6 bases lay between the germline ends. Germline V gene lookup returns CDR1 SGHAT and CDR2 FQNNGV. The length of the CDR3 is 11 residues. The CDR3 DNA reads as TGTGCCAGCAGATTCGGCGGGGAGCTGTTTTTT. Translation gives CASRFGGELFF.

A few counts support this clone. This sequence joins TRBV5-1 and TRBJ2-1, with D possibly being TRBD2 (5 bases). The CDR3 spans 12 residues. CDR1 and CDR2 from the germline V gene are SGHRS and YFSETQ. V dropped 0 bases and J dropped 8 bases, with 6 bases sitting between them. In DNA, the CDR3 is TGCGCCAGCAGCTTGGTTAGCGATGAGCAGTTCTTC. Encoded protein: CASSLVSDEQFF.

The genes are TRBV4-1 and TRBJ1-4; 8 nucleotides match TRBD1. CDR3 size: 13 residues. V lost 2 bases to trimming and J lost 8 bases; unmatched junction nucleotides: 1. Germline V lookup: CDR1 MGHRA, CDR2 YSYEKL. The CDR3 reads CASSQTGGEKLFF. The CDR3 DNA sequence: TGCGCCAGCAGCCAAACAGGGGGGGAAAAACTGTTTTTT.

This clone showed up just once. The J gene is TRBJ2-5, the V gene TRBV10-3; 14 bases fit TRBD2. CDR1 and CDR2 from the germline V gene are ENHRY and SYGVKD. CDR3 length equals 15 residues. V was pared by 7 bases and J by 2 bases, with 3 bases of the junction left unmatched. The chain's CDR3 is CAINGLAGGQETQYF. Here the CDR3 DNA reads TGTGCCATCAACGGACTAGCGGGGGGACAAGAGACCCAGTACTTC.

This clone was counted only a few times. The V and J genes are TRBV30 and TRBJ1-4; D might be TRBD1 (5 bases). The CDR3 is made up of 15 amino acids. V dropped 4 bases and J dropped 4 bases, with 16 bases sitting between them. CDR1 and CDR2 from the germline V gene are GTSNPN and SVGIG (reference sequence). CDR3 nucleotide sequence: TGTGCCTGGACCGGGGGACCTGGGGTTAATGAAAAACTGTTTTTT. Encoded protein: CAWTGGPGVNEKLFF.

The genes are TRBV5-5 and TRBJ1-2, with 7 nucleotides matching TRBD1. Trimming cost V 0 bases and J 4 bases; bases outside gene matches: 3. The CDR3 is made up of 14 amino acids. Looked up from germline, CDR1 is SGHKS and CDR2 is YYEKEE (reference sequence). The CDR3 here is CASSLGQGFYGYTF. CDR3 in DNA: TGTGCCAGCAGCTTGGGACAGGGATTCTATGGCTACACCTTC.

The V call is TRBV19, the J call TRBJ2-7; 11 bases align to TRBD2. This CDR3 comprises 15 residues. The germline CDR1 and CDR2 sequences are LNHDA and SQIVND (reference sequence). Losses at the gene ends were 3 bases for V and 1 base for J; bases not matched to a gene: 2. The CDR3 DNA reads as TGTGCCAGTAGTATGGGACTAGCGGCTTCCTACGAGCAGTACTTC. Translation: CASSMGLAASYEQYF.

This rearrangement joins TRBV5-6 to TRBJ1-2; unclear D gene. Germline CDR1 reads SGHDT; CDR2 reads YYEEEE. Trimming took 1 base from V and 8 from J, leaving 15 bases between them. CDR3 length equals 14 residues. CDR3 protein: CASSLPHGSEGYTF. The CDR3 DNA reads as TGTGCCAGCAGCTTGCCCCATGGGAGTGAGGGCTACACCTTC.

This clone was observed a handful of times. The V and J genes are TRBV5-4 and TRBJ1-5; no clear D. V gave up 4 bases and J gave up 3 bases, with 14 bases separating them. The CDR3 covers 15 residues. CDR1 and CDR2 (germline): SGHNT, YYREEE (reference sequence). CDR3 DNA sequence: TGTGCCAGCAGCGGCGGATACCCACTCAATCAGCCCCAGCATTTT. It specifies CASSGGYPLNQPQHF.

CDR3 nucleotide sequence: TGTGCCAGTAGTAGGACGACAGGGGGTAATCAGCCCCAGCATTTT. Its translation: CASSRTTGGNQPQHF. The chain carries TRBV19 and TRBJ1-5, with 9 bases aligning to TRBD1. The germline V gene has CDR1 LNHDA and CDR2 SQIVND (reference sequence). J gave up 4 bases and V 4 bases, and 5 bases lay outside the gene matches. This CDR3 contains 15 residues.

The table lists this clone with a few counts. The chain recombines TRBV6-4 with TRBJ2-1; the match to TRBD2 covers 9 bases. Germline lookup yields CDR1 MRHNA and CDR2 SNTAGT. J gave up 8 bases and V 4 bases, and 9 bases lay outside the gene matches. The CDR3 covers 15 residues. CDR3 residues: CASSVRPAGGDEQFF. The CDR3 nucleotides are TGTGCCAGCAGTGTTCGGCCGGCGGGAGGGGATGAGCAGTTCTTC.

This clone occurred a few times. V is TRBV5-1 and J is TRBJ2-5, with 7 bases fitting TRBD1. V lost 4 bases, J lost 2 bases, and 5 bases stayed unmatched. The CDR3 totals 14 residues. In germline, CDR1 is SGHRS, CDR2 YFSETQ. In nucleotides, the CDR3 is TGCGCCAGCAGCACGGGACAGCCACAAGAGACCCAGTACTTC. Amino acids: CASSTGQPQETQYF.

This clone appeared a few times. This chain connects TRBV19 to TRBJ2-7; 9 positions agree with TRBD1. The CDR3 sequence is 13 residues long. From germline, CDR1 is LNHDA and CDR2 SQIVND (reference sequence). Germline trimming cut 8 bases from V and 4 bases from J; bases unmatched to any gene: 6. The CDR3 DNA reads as TGTGCCAGTGCGGGACAGGGTTTATACGAGCAGTACTTC. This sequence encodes CASAGQGLYEQYF.

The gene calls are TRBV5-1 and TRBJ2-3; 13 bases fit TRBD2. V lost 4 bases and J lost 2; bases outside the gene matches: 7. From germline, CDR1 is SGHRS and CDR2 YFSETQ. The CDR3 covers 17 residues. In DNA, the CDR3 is TGCGCCAGCAGCGACGGACTAGCGGGAGTCCCCACAGATACGCAGTATTTT. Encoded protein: CASSDGLAGVPTDTQYF.

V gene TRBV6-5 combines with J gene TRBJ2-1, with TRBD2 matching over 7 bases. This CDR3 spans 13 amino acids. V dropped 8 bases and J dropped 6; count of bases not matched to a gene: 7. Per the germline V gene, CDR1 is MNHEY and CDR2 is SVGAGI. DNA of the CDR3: TGTGCCAGCGTAGGGACTACCGGCAATGAGCAGTTCTTC. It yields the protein CASVGTTGNEQFF.

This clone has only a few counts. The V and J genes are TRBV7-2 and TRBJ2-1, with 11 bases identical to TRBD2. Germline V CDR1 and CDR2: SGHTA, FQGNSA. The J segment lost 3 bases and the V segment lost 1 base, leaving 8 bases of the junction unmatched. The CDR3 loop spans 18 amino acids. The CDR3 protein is CASSLVGSGRALYNEQFF. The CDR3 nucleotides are TGTGCCAGCAGCTTAGTGGGTAGCGGGAGGGCCCTCTACAATGAGCAGTTCTTC.

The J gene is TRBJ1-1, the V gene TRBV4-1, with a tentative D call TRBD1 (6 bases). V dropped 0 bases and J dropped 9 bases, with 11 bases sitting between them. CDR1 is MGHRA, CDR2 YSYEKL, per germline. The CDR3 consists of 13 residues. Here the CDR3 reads CASSQDGQGKAFF. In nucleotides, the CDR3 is TGCGCCAGCAGCCAAGATGGGCAGGGGAAAGCTTTCTTT.

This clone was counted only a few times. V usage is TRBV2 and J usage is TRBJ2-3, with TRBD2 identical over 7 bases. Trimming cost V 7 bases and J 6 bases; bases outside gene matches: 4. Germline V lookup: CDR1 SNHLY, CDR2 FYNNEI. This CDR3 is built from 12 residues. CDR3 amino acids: CASIFSGDTQYF. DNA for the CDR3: TGTGCCAGCATCTTTAGCGGGGATACGCAGTATTTT.

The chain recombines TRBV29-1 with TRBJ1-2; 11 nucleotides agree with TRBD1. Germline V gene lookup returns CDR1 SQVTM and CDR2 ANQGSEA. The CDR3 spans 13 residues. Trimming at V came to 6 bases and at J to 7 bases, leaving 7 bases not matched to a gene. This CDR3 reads CSVAGQGASGYTF. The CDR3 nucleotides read TGCAGCGTCGCCGGACAGGGGGCTTCTGGCTACACCTTC.

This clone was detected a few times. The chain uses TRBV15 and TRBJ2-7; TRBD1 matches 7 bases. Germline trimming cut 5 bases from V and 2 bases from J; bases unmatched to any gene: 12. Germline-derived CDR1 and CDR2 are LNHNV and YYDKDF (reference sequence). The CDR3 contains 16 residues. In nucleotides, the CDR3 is TGTGCCACCAGCGGGGAGTTCCGGGACAGAACCTACGAGCAGTACTTC. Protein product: CATSGEFRDRTYEQYF.

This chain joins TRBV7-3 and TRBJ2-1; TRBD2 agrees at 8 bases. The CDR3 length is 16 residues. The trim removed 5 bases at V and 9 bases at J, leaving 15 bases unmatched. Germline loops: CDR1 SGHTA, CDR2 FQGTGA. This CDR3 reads CASSPQLREVHGEQFF. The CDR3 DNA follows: TGTGCCAGCAGCCCCCAGTTGCGGGAGGTTCACGGTGAGCAGTTCTTC.

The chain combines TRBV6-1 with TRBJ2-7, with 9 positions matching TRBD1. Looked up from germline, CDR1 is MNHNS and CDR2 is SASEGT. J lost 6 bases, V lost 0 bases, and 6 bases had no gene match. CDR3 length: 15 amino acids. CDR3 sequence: CASSEAQGAQFEQYF. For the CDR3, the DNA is TGTGCCAGCAGTGAAGCACAGGGGGCGCAGTTCGAGCAGTACTTC.

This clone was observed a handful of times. DNA of the CDR3: TGTGCCAGTAGTATAGTCGGAGGTGAGCAGTTCTTC. It translates to CASSIVGGEQFF. This sequence joins TRBV19 and TRBJ2-1, with D tentatively TRBD2 (5 bases). V was cut by 1 base and J by 9 bases, with 7 bases left in between. The CDR3 loop spans 12 amino acids. Germline V gene lookup returns CDR1 LNHDA and CDR2 SQIVND (reference sequence).

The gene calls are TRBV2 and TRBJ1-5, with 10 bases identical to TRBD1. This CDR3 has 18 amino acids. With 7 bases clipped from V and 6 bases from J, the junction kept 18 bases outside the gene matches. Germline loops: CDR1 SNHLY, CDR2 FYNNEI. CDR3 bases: TGTGCCAGCACCACCCTTCCCGGGACAGGGGTTAGCGGTCAGCCCCAGCATTTT. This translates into CASTTLPGTGVSGQPQHF.